This TCR beta chain was sequenced in a study of tumor-infiltrating lymphocytes in primary liver carcinoma. Across the study: Sequenced samples came back with roughly 3.5 to 7.5 million productive TCRbeta reads, and the counts looked alike across tissue types.

Both RNA and DNA were isolated together from roughly 20-30 mg of bulk tissue that had not been sorted. Notes on the study in general: Between tumor regions, pairs overlapped more than tumor-adjacent and tumor-blood pairs did.

Within the sample, this clonotype is medium-sized. Antigen: not known. Trimming left V 2 bases short and J 8 bases short, with 22 bases between. The germline CDR1 and CDR2 sequences are SGHAT and FQNNGV. This CDR3 comprises 17 residues. A constant-region primer primed TCR beta cDNA synthesis from 500 ng of total RNA. TCR beta libraries came from three nested multiplex PCR rounds using slightly modified ARM-PCR. Running 9 to 11 cycles apiece, the first two PCR rounds relied on TRBV1-TRBV30 forward primers together with a C-beta reverse primer. TCRdb itself ran the multiplex PCR reads through MiXCR, one entry per CDR3 protein. The sample has more than 100,000 distinct CDR3 sequences, around 70% seen once; the top ten hold over 6.5%.

Sample: tumor-adjacent normal liver tissue. The sequence was obtained from a woman aged 55-70 years with primary liver carcinoma and hepatitis B virus infection. The rearrangement links TRBV11-2 to TRBJ2-1; D is ambiguous. CDR3 sequence (DNA): TGTGCCAGCAGCTTAACCCCGACAACGTTCTTCAACGATGAGCAGTTCTTC. Amino acid sequence: CASSLTPTTFFNDEQFF.